This T cell receptor (beta chain) appears in the sequencing data of a study of cytomegalovirus exposure and HLA in healthy donors. Donors came from a validation cohort of over a hundred subjects, distinct from the first 666-subject cohort. About this clone: Its specificity is unknown.

General observations from the study: Overall, around 160 TCR beta chains were annotated as cytomegalovirus-associated. The dataset shows that most TCR sequences were rare, while some public TCRs occurred in many donors.

Profiling relied on immunoSEQ multiplex PCR, and the TCRdb table lists in-frame clones only, not all of them. In the table there are 120,000 or so clones, under 90% of which are singletons. Germline CDR1 and CDR2: MNHNY and SVGAGI (reference sequence). Trimming took 5 bases from V and 3 from J, leaving 9 bases between them. The CDR3 has 13 amino acids. This TCR was sampled from a woman aged 18-29 years in good health and CMV-seronegative. This chain connects TRBV6-6 to TRBJ2-3; D may be TRBD1 (5 bases). The specimen was PBMCs. This CDR3 reads CASSTYRTDTQYF. The CDR3 region has the DNA TGTGCCAGCAGTACATACAGGACAGATACGCAGTATTTT.